This T cell receptor beta chain is from a study of blood T cell repertoires in COVID-19. About the study: COVID-19 samples from acute and convalescent phases originated in the United States, Italy and Spain. PBMCs, B-cell-depleted T cells, or T cells were the source of the cDNA or gDNA that made up the material.

In germline, CDR1 is SGHTA, CDR2 FQGNSA. CDR3 length equals 15 residues. Trimming took off 3 bases at V and 6 bases at J, with 17 bases between the two ends. Per the study methods: Amplification from reference gene primers served as the basis for estimated nucleated cell counts. TCRdb's copy holds only in-frame clones and misses some; the assay was immunoSEQ multiplex PCR. The V and J calls and clone size were taken over from that table, and D and trimming were inferred from the DNA. The sample comprises tens of thousands of clones, 75% to 90% of which are singletons, and around 8.1% rests with the top ten.

Source material: peripheral blood. This chain joins TRBV7-2 and TRBJ1-1; perhaps TRBD1 as D (6 bases). The receptor was isolated from a man under 40 with active or convalescent COVID-19. The CDR3 spells CASSLGHWKGSEAFF. In nucleotides, the CDR3 is TGTGCCAGCAGCTTGGGACATTGGAAAGGGTCTGAAGCTTTCTTT.